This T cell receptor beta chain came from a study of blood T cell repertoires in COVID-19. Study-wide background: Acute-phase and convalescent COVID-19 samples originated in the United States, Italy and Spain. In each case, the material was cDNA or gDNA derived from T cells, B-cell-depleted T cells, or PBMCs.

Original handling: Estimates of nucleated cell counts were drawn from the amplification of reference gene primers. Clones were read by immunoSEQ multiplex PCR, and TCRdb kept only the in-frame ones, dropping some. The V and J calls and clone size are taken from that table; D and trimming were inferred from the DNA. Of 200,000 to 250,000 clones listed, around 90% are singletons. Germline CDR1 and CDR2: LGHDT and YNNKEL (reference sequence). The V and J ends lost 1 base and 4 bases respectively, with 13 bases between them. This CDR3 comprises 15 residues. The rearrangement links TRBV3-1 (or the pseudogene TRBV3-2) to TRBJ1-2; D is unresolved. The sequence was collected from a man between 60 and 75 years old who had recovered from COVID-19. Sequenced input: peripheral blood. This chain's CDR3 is CASSQGPQSFYGYTF. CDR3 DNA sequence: TGTGCCAGCAGCCAAGGGCCCCAATCCTTCTATGGCTACACCTTC.